These 9 T cell receptor beta chains originate from one sample sequenced in a study of identical twins (dated by TCRdb to about 2016). Libraries were made using 5' RACE. Sequencing was carried out with an Illumina HiSeq 2000. TCRdb reran the public reads through fastp at Q25 and MiXCR, keeping productive beta chains. Each CDR3 protein appears once, grouped with its most common genes and DNA. The sample records about 730,000 distinct CDR3 sequences, around 21% of which are singletons. Approximately 4.5% of the sample comes from the top ten. In addition, the sample was reused for a study of T cells expressing NK-cell markers.

The source material was PBMCs. Source of these receptors: a woman between 18 and 30 years old in good health.

This clonotype appeared a single time. The gene calls are TRBV30 and TRBJ2-1, with D unresolved. V was cut by 3 bases and J by 10 bases, with 13 bases left in between. Germline V gene data show CDR1 as GTSNPN and CDR2 as SVGIG (reference sequence). CDR3 size: 12 residues. CDR3 sequence reads: CAWSHGGGEQFF. The CDR3 coding sequence is TGTGCCTGGAGCCACGGCGGTGGCGAGCAGTTCTTC.

This chain connects TRBV20-1 to TRBJ1-1; no reliable D call. The CDR3 runs to 12 residues. The germline gives CDR1 DFQATT, CDR2 SNEGSKA (reference sequence). V lost 1 base and J 1 base, leaving 4 bases between the germline ends. The CDR3 spells CSARGWNTEAFF. The CDR3 DNA reads TGCAGTGCTAGAGGATGGAACACTGAAGCTTTCTTT.

This clonotype appeared a few times. V and J are TRBV12-3 or TRBV12-4 and TRBJ1-2; TRBD1 aligns across 9 bases. The CDR3 is 14 residues long. The junction had 6 bases not matched to a gene; V was cut back by 6 bases and J by 4 bases. Here the CDR3 reads CASRARGQGYGYTF. CDR3 DNA: TGTGCCAGCAGAGCCAGGGGACAGGGCTATGGCTACACCTTC.

V and J are TRBV20-1 and TRBJ2-7, with D tentatively TRBD2 (5 bases). The CDR3 totals 12 residues. Germline V gene sequence: CDR1 DFQATT, CDR2 SNEGSKA (reference sequence). V was cut by 6 bases and J by 7 bases, with 16 bases left in between. The CDR3 region is CSATRGTQEQYF. For the CDR3, the DNA is TGCAGTGCCACCCGGGGAACGCAGGAGCAGTACTTC.

This clonotype was seen ten or more times. This chain connects TRBV12-3 or TRBV12-4 to TRBJ1-1, with D perhaps matching TRBD1 (5 bases). CDR3 size: 14 residues. Trimming shortened V by 1 base and J by 4 bases, and 10 bases separated the two germline ends. The CDR3 nucleotides are TGTGCCAGCAGTTTAGGGGGGGGAGGCACTGAAGCTTTCTTT. This translates into CASSLGGGGTEAFF.

This sequence joins TRBV18 and TRBJ2-4; 9 bases are a match to TRBD1. CDR1 and CDR2 from the germline V gene are KGHSH and LQKENI. The J segment lost 9 bases and the V segment lost 3 bases, leaving 9 bases of the junction unmatched. CDR3 size: 15 residues. This CDR3 reads CASSPSPGQGPIQYF. The DNA of the CDR3 is TGTGCCAGCTCACCTTCCCCGGGACAGGGTCCCATTCAGTACTTC.

Worth noting for this clonotype: The junction departs from germline at one end; a sequencing error may be responsible. The rearrangement links TRBV5-5 to TRBJ2-7; TRBD2 is a possible D gene (6 bases). This CDR3 contains 14 residues. Germline CDR1 and CDR2: SGHKS and YYEKEE (reference sequence). The CDR3 here is CASGLVGRGNEQYF. The CDR3, as DNA: TGTGCCAGCGGCTTGGTCGGGAGAGGCAACGAGCAGTACTTC.

V usage is TRBV27 and J usage is TRBJ2-7, with TRBD2 matching 7 bases. V lost 6 bases to trimming and J lost 4 bases; unmatched junction nucleotides: 18. This CDR3 comprises 17 residues. The germline CDR1 and CDR2 sequences are MNHEY and SMNVEV (reference sequence). The DNA of the CDR3 is TGTGCCAGCAGCTTCCCTGGGGAGGGGACGGAAGATTACGAGCAGTACTTC. It translates to CASSFPGEGTEDYEQYF.

V and J are TRBV5-1 and TRBJ2-3; perhaps TRBD1 as D (6 bases). V gave up 2 bases and J gave up 5 bases, with 12 bases separating them. CDR1 is SGHRS and CDR2 is YFSETQ in the germline V gene. This CDR3 comprises 14 residues. CDR3 in amino acids: CASSLQGEGDTQYF. DNA for the CDR3: TGCGCCAGCAGCTTACAGGGTGAGGGAGATACGCAGTATTTT.